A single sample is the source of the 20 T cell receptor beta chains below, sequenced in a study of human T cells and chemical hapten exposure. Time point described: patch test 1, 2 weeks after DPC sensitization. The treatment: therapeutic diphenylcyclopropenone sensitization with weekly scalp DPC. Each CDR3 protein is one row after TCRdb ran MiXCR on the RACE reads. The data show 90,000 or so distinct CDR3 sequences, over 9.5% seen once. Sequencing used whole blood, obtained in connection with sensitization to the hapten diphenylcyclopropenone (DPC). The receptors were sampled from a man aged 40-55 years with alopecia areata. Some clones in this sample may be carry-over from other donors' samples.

Here the CDR3 reads CAISLAGTSGNEQFF. The CDR3 DNA sequence: TGTGCCATCAGTTTAGCCGGGACTAGCGGAAATGAGCAGTTCTTC. This chain connects TRBV10-3 to TRBJ2-1; 11 positions agree with TRBD2. In germline, CDR1 is ENHRY, CDR2 SYGVKD. V trimming: 5 bases; J trimming: 7 bases; junction bases outside the gene matches: 7. The CDR3 consists of 15 residues.

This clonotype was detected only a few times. The CDR3 DNA is TGTGCCAGCAGTCAATCCTACGAGCAGTACTTC. It is translated as CASSQSYEQYF. The chain has TRBV6-1 and TRBJ2-7; D is ambiguous. Between the trimmed V and J ends, which lost 5 bases and 1 base, there was a span of 3 bases. The germline V gene encodes CDR1 MNHNS and CDR2 SASEGT. This CDR3 is 11 amino acids long.

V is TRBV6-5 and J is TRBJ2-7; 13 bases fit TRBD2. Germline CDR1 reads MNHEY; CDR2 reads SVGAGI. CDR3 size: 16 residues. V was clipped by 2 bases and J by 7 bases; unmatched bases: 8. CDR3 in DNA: TGTGCCAGCAGTTACACAAGACTAGCGGGAGGTTGTGAGCAGTACGTC. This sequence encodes CASSYTRLAGGCEQYV.

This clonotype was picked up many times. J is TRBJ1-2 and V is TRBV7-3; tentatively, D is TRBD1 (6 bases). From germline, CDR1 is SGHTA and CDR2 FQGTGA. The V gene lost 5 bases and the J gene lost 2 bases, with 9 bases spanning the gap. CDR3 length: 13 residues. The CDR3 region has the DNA TGTGCCAGCAGCCCTACAGGGAACTATGGCTACACCTTC. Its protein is CASSPTGNYGYTF.

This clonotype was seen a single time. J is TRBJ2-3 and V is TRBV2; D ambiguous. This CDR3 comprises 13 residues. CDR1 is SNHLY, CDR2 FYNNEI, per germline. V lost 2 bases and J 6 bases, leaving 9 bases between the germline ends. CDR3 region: CASSELVEDTQYF. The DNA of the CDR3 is TGTGCCAGCAGTGAACTAGTCGAGGATACGCAGTATTTT.

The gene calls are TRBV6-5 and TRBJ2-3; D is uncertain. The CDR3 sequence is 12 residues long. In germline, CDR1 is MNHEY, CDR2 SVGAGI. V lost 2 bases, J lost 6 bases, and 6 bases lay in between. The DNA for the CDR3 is TGTGCCAGCAGTTACGGCCGCGATACGCAGTATTTT. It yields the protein CASSYGRDTQYF.

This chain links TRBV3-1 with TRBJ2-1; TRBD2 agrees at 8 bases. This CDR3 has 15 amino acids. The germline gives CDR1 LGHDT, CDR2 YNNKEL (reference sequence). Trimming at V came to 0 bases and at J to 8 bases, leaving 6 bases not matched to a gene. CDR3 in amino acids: CASSQDGTSRYEQFF. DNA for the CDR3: TGTGCCAGCAGCCAAGATGGGACTAGTAGGTATGAGCAGTTCTTC.

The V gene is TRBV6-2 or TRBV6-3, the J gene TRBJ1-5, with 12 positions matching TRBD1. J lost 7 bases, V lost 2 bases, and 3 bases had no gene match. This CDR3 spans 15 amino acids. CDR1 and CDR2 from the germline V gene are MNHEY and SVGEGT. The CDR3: CASSYGTGGRQPQHF. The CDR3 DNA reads TGTGCCAGCAGTTACGGGACAGGGGGCAGGCAGCCCCAGCATTTT.

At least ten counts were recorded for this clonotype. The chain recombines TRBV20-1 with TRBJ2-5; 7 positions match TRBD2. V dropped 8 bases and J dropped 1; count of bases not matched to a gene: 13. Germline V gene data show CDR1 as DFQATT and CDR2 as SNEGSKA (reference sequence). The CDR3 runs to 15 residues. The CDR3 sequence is CSTINPSGGQETQYF. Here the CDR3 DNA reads TGCAGTACAATTAACCCTAGCGGAGGCCAAGAGACCCAGTACTTC.

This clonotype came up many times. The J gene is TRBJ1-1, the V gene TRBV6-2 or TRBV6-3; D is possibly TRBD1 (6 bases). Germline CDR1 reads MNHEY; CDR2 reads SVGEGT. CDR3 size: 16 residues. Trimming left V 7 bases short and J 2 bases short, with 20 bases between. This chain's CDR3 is CASNIEPGQTNTEAFF. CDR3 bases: TGTGCCAGCAACATAGAACCGGGACAAACAAACACTGAAGCTTTCTTT.

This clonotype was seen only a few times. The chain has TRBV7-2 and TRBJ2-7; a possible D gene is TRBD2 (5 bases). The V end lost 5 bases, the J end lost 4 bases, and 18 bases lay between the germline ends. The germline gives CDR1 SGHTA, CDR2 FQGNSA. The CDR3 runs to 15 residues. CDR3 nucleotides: TGTGCCAGCAGCCCGGGAACAAACGTCGGGTACGAGCAGTACTTC. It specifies CASSPGTNVGYEQYF. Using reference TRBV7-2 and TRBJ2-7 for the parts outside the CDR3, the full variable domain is GAGVSQSPSNKVTEKGKDVELRCDPISGHTALYWYRQSLGQGLEFLIYFQGNSAPDKSGLPSDRFSAERTGGSVSTLTIQRTQQEDSAVYLCASSPGTNVGYEQYFGPGTRLTVT.

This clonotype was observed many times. The CDR3: CASSSVAGGASEKLFF. As DNA, the CDR3 is TGTGCCAGCAGTTCTGTGGCAGGGGGCGCAAGTGAAAAACTGTTTTTT. The rearrangement joins TRBV28 to TRBJ1-4; 8 bases line up with TRBD1. In germline, CDR1 is MDHEN, CDR2 SYDVKM. V lost 4 bases and J lost 7; bases outside the gene matches: 11. The CDR3 loop spans 16 amino acids.

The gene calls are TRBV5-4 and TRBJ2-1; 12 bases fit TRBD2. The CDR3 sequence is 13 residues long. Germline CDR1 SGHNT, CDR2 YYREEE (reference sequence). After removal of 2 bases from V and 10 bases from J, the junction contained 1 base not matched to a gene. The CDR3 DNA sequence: TGTGCCAGCAGCTTTGGACTAGCGGGGGAGCAGTTCTTC. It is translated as CASSFGLAGEQFF.

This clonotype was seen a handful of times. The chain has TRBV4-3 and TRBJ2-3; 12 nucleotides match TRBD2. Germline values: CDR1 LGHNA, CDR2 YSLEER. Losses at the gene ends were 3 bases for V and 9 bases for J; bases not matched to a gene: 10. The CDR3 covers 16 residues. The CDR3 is CASSQDWTSGVKTQYF. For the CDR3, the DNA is TGCGCCAGCAGCCAGGACTGGACTAGCGGGGTAAAGACGCAGTATTTT.

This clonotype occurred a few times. The CDR3 protein is CASSYGDLAYNEQFF. In DNA, the CDR3 is TGTGCCAGCAGTTACGGGGACTTGGCCTACAATGAGCAGTTCTTC. The chain couples TRBV6-5 to TRBJ2-1; TRBD2 is a possible D gene (6 bases). The germline V gene has CDR1 MNHEY and CDR2 SVGAGI. The V and J ends lost 2 bases and 2 bases respectively, with 10 bases between them. The CDR3 contains 15 residues.

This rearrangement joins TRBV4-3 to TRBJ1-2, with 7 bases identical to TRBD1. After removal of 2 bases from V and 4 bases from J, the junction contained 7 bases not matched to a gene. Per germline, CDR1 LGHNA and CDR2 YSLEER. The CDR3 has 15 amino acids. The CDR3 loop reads CASSQLLDRAYGYTF. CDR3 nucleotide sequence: TGCGCCAGCAGCCAACTCCTAGACAGGGCCTATGGCTACACCTTC.

CDR3 bases: TGTGCCAGCAGTCGGGACTACTACTACGAGCAGTACGTC. Protein product: CASSRDYYYEQYV. V and J are TRBV2 and TRBJ2-7, with 7 bases that match TRBD2. CDR1 and CDR2 from the germline V gene are SNHLY and FYNNEI. The CDR3 is made up of 13 amino acids. Losses at the gene ends were 5 bases for V and 3 bases for J; bases not matched to a gene: 4.

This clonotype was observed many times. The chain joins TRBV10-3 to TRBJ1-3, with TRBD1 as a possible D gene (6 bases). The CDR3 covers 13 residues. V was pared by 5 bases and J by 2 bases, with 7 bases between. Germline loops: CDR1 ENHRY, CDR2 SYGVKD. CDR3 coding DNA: TGTGCCATCAGTAGGGACACTGGAAACACCATATATTTT. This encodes CAISRDTGNTIYF.

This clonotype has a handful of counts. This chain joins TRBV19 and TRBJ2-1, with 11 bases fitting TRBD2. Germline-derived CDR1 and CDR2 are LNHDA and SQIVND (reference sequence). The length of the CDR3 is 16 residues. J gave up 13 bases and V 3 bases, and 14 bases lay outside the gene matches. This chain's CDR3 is CASSILGTSGDVPQFF. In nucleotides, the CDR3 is TGTGCCAGTAGTATCCTCGGGACTAGCGGAGATGTGCCCCAGTTCTTC.

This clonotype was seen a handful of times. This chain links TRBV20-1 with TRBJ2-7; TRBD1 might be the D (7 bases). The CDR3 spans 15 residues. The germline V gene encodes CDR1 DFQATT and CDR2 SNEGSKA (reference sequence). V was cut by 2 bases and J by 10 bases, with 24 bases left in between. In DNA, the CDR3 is TGCAGTGCTAGAATACCTTCCCCGGCAGGGGGGTCCCAGTACTTC. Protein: CSARIPSPAGGSQYF.